This T cell receptor (beta chain) was identified in a study of shared clonotypes between healthy human individuals. Whole-study results and caveats: Generally, naive subsets came out with larger estimated richness than memory subsets.

CDR1 and CDR2 (germline): WNHNN, SYGVQD (reference sequence). The CDR3 extends over 16 amino acids. The V gene end was trimmed by 3 bases and the J gene end by 6 bases; junction bases not matched to a gene: 13. This clone showed up just once. Its antigen remains unknown. The study ran the assay at deep level. The repertoire was sequenced with immunoSEQ multiplex PCR; TCRdb's copy has only in-frame clones and lacks some. In the table there are 2 million to 2.5 million clones, around 95% of which are singletons. The genes are TRBV10-1 and TRBJ2-7; 8 bases agree with TRBD2. The sequenced sample consisted of naive CD4+ T cells sorted from blood. Subset meaning: CD45RA+ positively selected. The sequence came from a man between 18 and 35 years old in good health. DNA of the CDR3: TGCGCCAGCAGTGATCAGAGCGGGAGAACCTCATCCGAGCAGTACTTC. Translation gives CASSDQSGRTSSEQYF.